The 28 T cell receptor beta chains in this list originate from one sample, sequenced in a study of blood T cell repertoires in COVID-19. Produced via immunoSEQ multiplex PCR; TCRdb's table is partial and in-frame only. The table has some 14,000 clones, roughly 85% seen once; the top ten hold roughly 17%. Sequenced: peripheral blood. The origin of the receptors is a human donor with active COVID-19. The donor label of this sample is uncertain.

This clone was recorded once. This chain links TRBV11-2 with TRBJ2-5, with 7 bases fitting TRBD2. The V gene end was trimmed by 6 bases and the J gene end by 4 bases; junction bases not matched to a gene: 11. The germline V gene encodes CDR1 SGHAT and CDR2 FQNNGV. CDR3 size: 15 residues. CDR3 loop: CASSSGGPGGETQYF. The DNA of the CDR3 is TGTGCCAGCAGTTCAGGCGGACCGGGAGGAGAGACCCAGTACTTC.

In this sample, this clone turned up once. V gene TRBV11-2 combines with J gene TRBJ1-1; possibly TRBD1 for D (6 bases). V lost 4 bases, J lost 4 bases, and 25 bases lay in between. Germline V gene sequence: CDR1 SGHAT, CDR2 FQNNGV. The length of the CDR3 is 18 residues. This CDR3 reads CASSSLGAGKRWGTEAFF. The CDR3 coding sequence is TGTGCCAGCAGCTCCCTGGGGGCAGGGAAGAGGTGGGGCACTGAAGCTTTCTTT.

This chain links TRBV5-1 with TRBJ1-2, with D maybe TRBD1 (6 bases). This CDR3 is built from 14 residues. Germline CDR1 SGHRS, CDR2 YFSETQ. V was trimmed by 4 bases and J by 4 bases, leaving 14 bases between them. The CDR3 sequence: CASSAWQGSYGYTF. The CDR3 DNA reads TGCGCCAGCAGCGCGTGGCAGGGGAGCTATGGCTACACCTTC.

In this sample, this clone turned up a few times. This chain links TRBV7-9 with TRBJ2-7, with D perhaps matching TRBD1 (5 bases). The CDR3 is made up of 18 amino acids. V dropped 2 bases and J dropped 4 bases, with 24 bases sitting between them. In germline, CDR1 is SEHNR, CDR2 FQNEAQ (reference sequence). The CDR3 DNA reads as TGTGCCAGCAGCTTACGAGACAGCAACGTATTTCAATTTTACGAGCAGTACTTC. It translates to CASSLRDSNVFQFYEQYF.

The V call is TRBV6-5, the J call TRBJ2-3; unclear D gene. The CDR3 is 11 amino acids. The germline V gene encodes CDR1 MNHEY and CDR2 SVGAGI. The V end lost 6 bases, the J end lost 3 bases, and 4 bases lay between the germline ends. CDR3 protein: CASSQTDTQYF. CDR3 nucleotide sequence: TGTGCCAGCAGCCAGACAGATACGCAGTATTTT.

The chain links TRBV27 to TRBJ1-6, with TRBD1 as a possible D gene (5 bases). Trimming removed 2 bases from V and 7 bases from J, with 15 bases in between. This CDR3 is built from 16 residues. CDR1 and CDR2 (germline): MNHEY, SMNVEV (reference sequence). The CDR3 bases are TGTGCCAGCAGTTTAAGTGGCAGGGTCCAAAATTCACCCCTCCACTTT. It is translated as CASSLSGRVQNSPLHF.

This clone was recorded once. The rearrangement links TRBV9 to TRBJ2-1; no reliable D call. The CDR3 has 13 residues. Trimming took off 3 bases at V and 4 bases at J, with 8 bases between the two ends. CDR1 is SGDLS and CDR2 is YYNGEE in the germline V gene. CDR3 in amino acids: CASSGAGYNEQFF. The DNA of the CDR3 is TGTGCCAGCAGCGGAGCCGGTTACAATGAGCAGTTCTTC.

This rearrangement joins TRBV20-1 to TRBJ2-2; TRBD2 is a possible D gene (5 bases). This CDR3 is built from 15 residues. V shed 3 bases and J shed 1 base, with 12 bases lying between them. Germline CDR1 is DFQATT and CDR2 is SNEGSKA (reference sequence). For the CDR3, the DNA is TGCAGTGCTAGTGAGGGCCAGGTGAACACCGGGGAGCTGTTTTTT. Encoded protein: CSASEGQVNTGELFF.

The chain has TRBV24-1 and TRBJ1-2; D is possibly TRBD1 (6 bases). CDR1 and CDR2 from the germline V gene are KGHDR and SFDVKD. This CDR3 is built from 12 residues. The V gene lost 6 bases and the J gene lost 8 bases, with 12 bases spanning the gap. The CDR3 reads CATSLTGKGYTF. In nucleotides, the CDR3 is TGTGCCACCAGTTTAACAGGGAAAGGCTACACCTTC.

The V gene is TRBV9, the J gene TRBJ1-6; maybe TRBD1 (5 bases). CDR3 size: 15 residues. V lost 3 bases and J 7 bases, leaving 14 bases between the germline ends. CDR1 is SGDLS and CDR2 is YYNGEE in the germline V gene. The CDR3 is CASSARLGGNSPLHF. CDR3 bases: TGTGCCAGCAGCGCCCGCCTGGGGGGGAATTCACCCCTCCACTTT.

The V call is TRBV7-8, the J call TRBJ2-5, with 7 positions matching TRBD2. The CDR3 is 16 amino acids. Germline CDR1 is SGHVS and CDR2 is FQNEAQ. Germline trimming cut 1 base from V and 4 bases from J; bases unmatched to any gene: 9. The CDR3 DNA follows: TGTGCCAGCAGCTTAGAGTTAACTGGGGGGGGAGAGACCCAGTACTTC. It encodes CASSLELTGGGETQYF.

The rearrangement joins TRBV7-3 to TRBJ2-1; 8 positions agree with TRBD1. V was clipped by 5 bases and J by 6 bases; unmatched bases: 6. In germline, CDR1 is SGHTA, CDR2 FQGTGA. The CDR3 consists of 14 residues. This chain's CDR3 is CASSGQGFGNEQFF. The CDR3 nucleotides read TGTGCCAGCAGCGGACAGGGTTTTGGCAATGAGCAGTTCTTC. The variable domain in full, with the rest retrieved from reference TRBV7-3 and TRBJ2-1, is GAGVSQTPSNKVTEKGKYVELRCDPISGHTALYWYRQSLGQGPEFLIYFQGTGAADDSGLPNDRFFAVRPEGSVSTLKIQRTERGDSAVYLCASSGQGFGNEQFFGPGTRLTVL.

The rearrangement joins TRBV11-2 to TRBJ2-7; D remains unclear. The CDR3 runs to 14 residues. Looked up from germline, CDR1 is SGHAT and CDR2 is FQNNGV. Trimming left V 4 bases short and J 7 bases short, with 17 bases between. The DNA of the CDR3 is TGTGCCAGCAGCTCGACCGCGACTTTCCGAGAGCAGTACTTC. This encodes CASSSTATFREQYF.

The chain recombines TRBV25-1 with TRBJ1-2; TRBD1 aligns across 8 bases. Germline CDR1 and CDR2: MGHDK and SYGVNS. The CDR3 is 14 amino acids. V trimming: 5 bases; J trimming: 4 bases; junction bases outside the gene matches: 6. This CDR3 reads CASSPQGALYGYTF. CDR3 nucleotides: TGTGCCAGCAGTCCCCAGGGGGCCCTCTATGGCTACACCTTC.

The chain is built from TRBV24-1 and TRBJ2-1; 11 nucleotides agree with TRBD2. The junction had 7 bases not matched to a gene; V was cut back by 1 base and J by 6 bases. Per the germline V gene, CDR1 is KGHDR and CDR2 is SFDVKD. The CDR3 extends over 17 amino acids. The DNA of the CDR3 is TGTGCCACCAGTGATTTTGGATCTAGCGGGAGGTTCAATGAGCAGTTCTTC. It is translated as CATSDFGSSGRFNEQFF.

The chain employs TRBV4-2 and TRBJ2-1, with D possibly matching TRBD1 (6 bases). The CDR3 runs 15 residues. Germline-derived CDR1 and CDR2 are LGHNA and YNFKEQ. Trimming shortened V by 0 bases and J by 8 bases, and 14 bases separated the two germline ends. CDR3 amino acids: CASSQDLLAGDEQFF. CDR3 coding DNA: TGTGCCAGCAGCCAAGATCTTCTAGCAGGGGATGAGCAGTTCTTC.

The chain has TRBV27 and TRBJ1-4, with unresolved D. CDR1 and CDR2 (germline): MNHEY, SMNVEV (reference sequence). The CDR3 is made up of 14 amino acids. Trimming removed 5 bases from V and 8 bases from J, with 15 bases in between. The CDR3 loop is CASSTRSLREKLFF. CDR3 bases: TGTGCCAGCAGTACCCGTTCCTTGCGGGAAAAACTGTTTTTT.

The V and J genes are TRBV23-1 and TRBJ2-5; possible D gene TRBD2, 6 bases. TRBV23-1 is an ORF, with its function uncertain. CDR3 length equals 16 residues. Deletions cut 2 bases from V and 1 base from J, with 14 bases between. CDR3 nucleotides: TGCGCCAGCAGTCAAACCCAACTAGCCTCCCAAGAGACCCAGTACTTC. Encoded protein: CASSQTQLASQETQYF.

The rearrangement joins TRBV6-2 or TRBV6-3 to TRBJ2-7, with a possible D match to TRBD2 (6 bases). CDR1 is MNHEY and CDR2 is SVGEGT in the germline V gene. There are 15 residues in the CDR3. Trimming took off 6 bases at V and 0 bases at J, with 15 bases between the two ends. The CDR3 DNA reads as TGTGCCAGCAGCAGAATAGCGGATAGCTCCTACGAGCAGTACTTC. Protein sequence: CASSRIADSSYEQYF.

CDR3 sequence: CASSLAPGQGAVKAFF. The CDR3 DNA reads as TGTGCCAGCAGCTTAGCGCCGGGACAGGGGGCGGTTAAGGCTTTCTTT. J is TRBJ1-1 and V is TRBV11-2; TRBD1 matches at 12 bases. Trimming removed 1 base from V and 11 bases from J; junction bases left unmatched: 11. CDR3 length equals 16 residues. Per the germline V gene, CDR1 is SGHAT and CDR2 is FQNNGV.

The chain combines TRBV4-1 with TRBJ2-2; D is ambiguous. Germline CDR1 and CDR2: MGHRA and YSYEKL. V dropped 0 bases and J dropped 0 bases, with 5 bases sitting between them. The CDR3 consists of 15 residues. The chain's CDR3 is CASSQEQSNTGELFF. CDR3 DNA sequence: TGCGCCAGCAGCCAAGAACAGTCGAACACCGGGGAGCTGTTTTTT.

The gene calls are TRBV19 and TRBJ1-2; 7 positions agree with TRBD1. The J segment lost 6 bases and the V segment lost 3 bases, leaving 4 bases of the junction unmatched. The germline CDR1 and CDR2 sequences are LNHDA and SQIVND (reference sequence). This CDR3 is 13 amino acids long. CDR3 sequence: CASSMTGWNGYTF. The CDR3 DNA reads TGTGCCAGTAGTATGACAGGGTGGAATGGCTACACCTTC.

The genes are TRBV7-9 and TRBJ2-3, with a tentative D call TRBD1 (6 bases). The V gene lost 5 bases and the J gene lost 4 bases, with 10 bases spanning the gap. The germline V gene has CDR1 SEHNR and CDR2 FQNEAQ (reference sequence). The CDR3 extends over 13 amino acids. The CDR3 loop reads CASSLGAADTQYF. In DNA, the CDR3 is TGTGCCAGCAGCCTGGGGGCGGCAGATACGCAGTATTTT.

This clone was seen more than once but under ten times. V gene TRBV9 combines with J gene TRBJ2-7; 9 bases align to TRBD1. This CDR3 contains 16 residues. Trimming took 6 bases from V and 3 from J; bases not matched to a gene: 13. The germline CDR1 and CDR2 sequences are SGDLS and YYNGEE. CDR3 in amino acids: CASTWGDGQGFYEQYF. The DNA of the CDR3 is TGTGCCAGCACTTGGGGCGATGGACAGGGGTTCTACGAGCAGTACTTC.

The V gene is TRBV5-5, the J gene TRBJ2-1; the match to TRBD1 covers 8 bases. CDR3 length equals 14 residues. V shed 1 base, J shed 9 bases, and the junction held 6 bases outside the gene matches. Germline CDR1 SGHKS, CDR2 YYEKEE (reference sequence). CDR3 in DNA: TGTGCCAGCAGCTTGCAGGGGGCTTTAGTTGAGCAGTTCTTC. Its protein product is CASSLQGALVEQFF.

Of note for this clone: Other DNA sequences in this sample translate to the same CDR3. The chain combines TRBV5-8 with TRBJ1-1; no reliable D call. Germline V gene sequence: CDR1 SGHTS, CDR2 YDEGEE. The CDR3 totals 13 residues. Trimming took off 2 bases at V and 1 base at J, with 6 bases between the two ends. This CDR3 is CASSLLRNTEAFF. The CDR3 DNA reads as TGTGCCAGCAGCTTACTTCGGAACACTGAAGCTTTCTTT.

The J gene is TRBJ2-1, the V gene TRBV7-9, with D perhaps matching TRBD2 (6 bases). This CDR3 is 18 amino acids long. The germline V and J ends were trimmed by 5 bases and 0 bases, with 20 bases remaining between them. Germline V gives CDR1 SEHNR, CDR2 FQNEAQ (reference sequence). CDR3 residues: CASSPYRGRGSSYNEQFF. The CDR3 DNA sequence: TGTGCCAGCAGCCCGTACCGTGGGCGGGGCAGCTCCTACAATGAGCAGTTCTTC.

The rearrangement joins TRBV27 to TRBJ2-7, with D possibly TRBD1 on 5 matching bases. Trimming pared 3 bases from V and 0 bases from J, leaving 21 bases between. The CDR3 has 18 residues. Germline CDR1 MNHEY, CDR2 SMNVEV (reference sequence). The CDR3 DNA sequence: TGTGCCAGCAGTTTCGAGACCCCGACAGAGAGGAGCTCCTACGAGCAGTACTTC. Translating gives CASSFETPTERSSYEQYF.